The 13 T cell receptor beta chains reported below all come from one sample, sequenced in a study of blood T cell repertoires in COVID-19. Only in-frame clones appear in the TCRdb table, and some are missing; sequencing was by immunoSEQ multiplex PCR. This table holds 240,000 or so clones, around 87% found once. The specimen was peripheral blood. All receptors derive from a woman aged 25 to 45 who had recovered from COVID-19.

This clone showed up just once. V gene TRBV4-3 combines with J gene TRBJ2-1, with D possibly being TRBD2 (6 bases). There are 17 residues in the CDR3. The ends were cut back, 4 bases at V and 6 bases at J, with 22 bases in the middle. Germline V gene data show CDR1 as LGHNA and CDR2 as YSLEER. The CDR3 sequence is CASSLQPLASGTNEQFF. The CDR3, as DNA: TGCGCCAGCAGCCTCCAACCACTAGCTTCCGGGACCAATGAGCAGTTCTTC.

This rearrangement joins TRBV18 to TRBJ2-5; TRBD1 agrees at 7 bases. The ends lost 6 bases at V and 1 base at J; junction bases unmatched: 8. The CDR3 covers 15 residues. Looked up from germline, CDR1 is KGHSH and CDR2 is LQKENI. In DNA form, the CDR3 reads TGTGCCAGCTCGCGGACAGGTTGGAGCCAAGAGACCCAGTACTTC. Translated, it gives CASSRTGWSQETQYF.

The J gene is TRBJ2-3, the V gene TRBV11-2; 11 positions match TRBD2. The germline gives CDR1 SGHAT, CDR2 FQNNGV. This CDR3 is built from 16 residues. V dropped 5 bases and J dropped 7; count of bases not matched to a gene: 11. In nucleotides, the CDR3 is TGTGCCAGCAGCCCCAGTTTAGCGGGGGGGTTAAATACGCAGTATTTT. This encodes CASSPSLAGGLNTQYF.

The gene calls are TRBV5-1 and TRBJ2-7; 8 nucleotides agree with TRBD1. Germline V gene sequence: CDR1 SGHRS, CDR2 YFSETQ. This CDR3 spans 16 amino acids. V shed 3 bases and J 5 bases; nucleotides not matched to a gene: 13. The DNA for the CDR3 is TGCGCCAGCAGCTCGGGGGCTTTCGGACAGGGCCACGAGCAGTACTTC. Translated, it gives CASSSGAFGQGHEQYF.

This chain connects TRBV5-4 to TRBJ2-1; TRBD1 is a possible D gene (6 bases). This CDR3 region has 12 residues. CDR1 is SGHNT and CDR2 is YYREEE in the germline V gene (reference sequence). The ends were cut back, 4 bases at V and 6 bases at J, with 8 bases in the middle. The CDR3 nucleotides are TGTGCCAGCAGCCCGACAGGCAATGAGCAGTTCTTC. Its protein product is CASSPTGNEQFF. The variable domain in full, with the rest retrieved from reference TRBV5-4 and TRBJ2-1, is ETGVTQSPTHLIKTRGQQVTLRCSSQSGHNTVSWYQQALGQGPQFIFQYYREEENGRGNFPPRFSGLQFPNYSSELNVNALELDDSALYLCASSPTGNEQFFGPGTRLTVL.

This clone was counted a few times. The V call is TRBV30, the J call TRBJ2-1; 10 bases align to TRBD2. The J segment lost 6 bases and the V segment lost 2 bases, leaving 10 bases of the junction unmatched. This CDR3 is 16 amino acids long. Germline assignment: CDR1 GTSNPN and CDR2 SVGIG (reference sequence). DNA of the CDR3: TGTGCCTGGAGTTTCGGATGGAGCGGGGGGGCCAATGAGCAGTTCTTC. This gives the protein CAWSFGWSGGANEQFF.

This chain uses TRBV6-5 with TRBJ2-5; D may be TRBD1 (5 bases). The CDR3 sequence is 15 residues long. Germline CDR1 is MNHEY and CDR2 is SVGAGI. Trimming pared 6 bases from V and 2 bases from J, leaving 16 bases between. The CDR3 nucleotides read TGTGCCAGCAGGGCAGGGAAGCTACTACAAGAGACCCAGTACTTC. Translated: CASRAGKLLQETQYF.

The genes are TRBV6-5 and TRBJ1-2; no clear D. Germline lookup yields CDR1 MNHEY and CDR2 SVGAGI. This CDR3 comprises 13 residues. Between the trimmed V and J ends, which lost 5 bases and 4 bases, there was a span of 11 bases. The CDR3 nucleotides are TGTGCCAGCAGTCCCCAGTCTTCCTATGGCTACACCTTC. It codes for CASSPQSSYGYTF.

In this sample, this clone turned up once. The rearrangement links TRBV3-1 (or the pseudogene TRBV3-2) to TRBJ2-7; D is ambiguous. The CDR3 is 13 residues long. The V and J ends lost 2 bases and 3 bases respectively, with 8 bases between them. Germline V gene data show CDR1 as LGHDT and CDR2 as YNNKEL (reference sequence). CDR3 sequence reads: CASSQSTYYEQYF. CDR3 DNA: TGTGCCAGCAGCCAAAGCACTTACTACGAGCAGTACTTC.

In the case of this clone: Additional DNA sequences in this sample encode the identical CDR3. The V and J genes are TRBV10-3 and TRBJ1-1; D possibly corresponds to TRBD1 (6 bases). CDR3 length: 11 residues. Germline loops: CDR1 ENHRY, CDR2 SYGVKD. V shed 6 bases and J shed 4 bases, with 6 bases lying between them. The chain's CDR3 is CAISRGTEAFF. The CDR3 DNA is TGTGCCATCAGCAGGGGCACTGAAGCTTTCTTT.

This clone appeared once. The chain joins TRBV18 to TRBJ1-2, with 8 bases lining up with TRBD1. The CDR3 loop spans 16 amino acids. From germline, CDR1 is KGHSH and CDR2 LQKENI. Unmatched junction bases numbered 9, after V lost 1 base and J lost 5 bases. This chain's CDR3 is CASSPQGSDRGYGYTF. DNA for the CDR3: TGTGCCAGCTCACCACAGGGGTCCGACAGGGGTTATGGCTACACCTTC.

The chain employs TRBV19 and TRBJ1-5, with D possibly TRBD1 on 6 matching bases. Looked up from germline, CDR1 is LNHDA and CDR2 is SQIVND (reference sequence). Trimming removed 5 bases from V and 0 bases from J, with 14 bases in between. This CDR3 is built from 16 residues. Here the CDR3 DNA reads TGTGCCAGTAGTGCCGAGACAGGAACTAGCAATCAGCCCCAGCATTTT. Encoded protein: CASSAETGTSNQPQHF. Full variable domain (outside the CDR3, taken from reference TRBV19 and TRBJ1-5): DGGITQSPKYLFRKEGQNVTLSCEQNLNHDAMYWYRQDPGQGLRLIYYSQIVNDFQKGDIAEGYSVSREKKESFPLTVTSAQKNPTAFYLCASSAETGTSNQPQHFGDGTRLSIL.

The chain has TRBV20-1 and TRBJ2-1; D might be TRBD1 (5 bases). Trimming cost V 3 bases and J 6 bases, with 9 bases left between them. This CDR3 is built from 12 residues. CDR1 and CDR2 (germline): DFQATT, SNEGSKA (reference sequence). In nucleotides, the CDR3 is TGCAGTGCTAGTGACAGAACCAATGAGCAGTTCTTC. It specifies CSASDRTNEQFF.